This T cell receptor (beta chain) was identified during a study of Graves' ophthalmopathy and Graves' hyperthyroidism. Amplifying from RNA transcripts, the study obtained TCR beta CDR3 regions. A first-round RT-PCR used HTBI primers, followed by a second-round multiplex PCR. TCRdb independently ran MiXCR on the multiplex PCR reads; one entry per CDR3 protein. The data contain over 500,000 distinct CDR3 sequences, roughly 20% of them seen just once; the ten biggest clones take up more than 5.5%. Trimming took 2 bases from V and 5 from J; bases not matched to a gene: 6. The CDR3 totals 16 residues. Germline V gene lookup returns CDR1 DFQATT and CDR2 SNEGSKA (reference sequence). This clonotype was seen more than once but under ten times.

The TCR comes from a woman aged 18-35 years with stable Graves' hyperthyroidism. Some clones in this sample may be carry-over from other donors' samples. The chain couples TRBV20-1 to TRBJ2-2, with TRBD2 matching over 12 bases. Sequencing used peripheral blood. The DNA of the CDR3 is TGCAGTGCTAGAACCGCTAGCGGGGGGGATACCGGGGAGCTGTTTTTT. Protein sequence: CSARTASGGDTGELFF.